This T cell receptor beta chain was found in a study of cytomegalovirus exposure and HLA in healthy donors. With respect to this clone: Its antigen remains unidentified.

The primer mix had 60 Vbeta and 13 Jbeta primers. This table comes from immunoSEQ multiplex PCR, and its TCRdb copy is limited to in-frame clones, with some not included. Of 85,000 to 130,000 clones listed, 75% to 80% are singletons. V dropped 0 bases and J dropped 0 bases, with 6 bases sitting between them. Per germline, CDR1 SGDLS and CDR2 YYNGEE. The CDR3 covers 14 residues. Whole-study results and caveats: Being indistinguishable, some V segments were excluded, TRBV6-2 and TRBV6-3 among them.

Sequencing was carried out using PBMCs. J is TRBJ1-1 and V is TRBV9; D is perhaps TRBD1 (5 bases). This clonotype was obtained from a man in his 60s in good health and CMV-seropositive. Here the CDR3 DNA reads TGTGCCAGCAGCGTAGAACAGGTGAACACTGAAGCTTTCTTT. Translation gives CASSVEQVNTEAFF.